This paragraph covers one TCR beta chain sequence. Its cognate antigen is unknown. Primers: 60 Vbeta forward and 13 Jbeta reverse. Sequencing used immunoSEQ multiplex PCR; TCRdb keeps in-frame clones, though not all of them. The sample lists 55,000 to 70,000 clones, about 63% occurring once. The CDR3 consists of 15 residues. V was pared by 1 base and J by 2 bases, with 11 bases between. Germline values: CDR1 SGHVS, CDR2 FQNEAQ. This specimen comes from a study of cytomegalovirus exposure and HLA in healthy donors. Regarding the study as a whole: TCR beta sequences reportedly predicted most subjects' HLA-A and HLA-B alleles accurately. Analysis was carried out at a later point, and it linked a missense DCLRE1C variant to TCR beta V- and J-gene trimming.

The clonotype comes from a man aged 35 to 55 in good health and CMV-seropositive. The material sequenced was PBMCs. The V call is TRBV7-8, the J call TRBJ1-1; a possible D gene is TRBD1 (6 bases). CDR3 sequence reads: CASSLVGGGNTEAFF. CDR3 nucleotides: TGTGCCAGCAGCTTAGTGGGAGGGGGTAACACTGAAGCTTTCTTT.